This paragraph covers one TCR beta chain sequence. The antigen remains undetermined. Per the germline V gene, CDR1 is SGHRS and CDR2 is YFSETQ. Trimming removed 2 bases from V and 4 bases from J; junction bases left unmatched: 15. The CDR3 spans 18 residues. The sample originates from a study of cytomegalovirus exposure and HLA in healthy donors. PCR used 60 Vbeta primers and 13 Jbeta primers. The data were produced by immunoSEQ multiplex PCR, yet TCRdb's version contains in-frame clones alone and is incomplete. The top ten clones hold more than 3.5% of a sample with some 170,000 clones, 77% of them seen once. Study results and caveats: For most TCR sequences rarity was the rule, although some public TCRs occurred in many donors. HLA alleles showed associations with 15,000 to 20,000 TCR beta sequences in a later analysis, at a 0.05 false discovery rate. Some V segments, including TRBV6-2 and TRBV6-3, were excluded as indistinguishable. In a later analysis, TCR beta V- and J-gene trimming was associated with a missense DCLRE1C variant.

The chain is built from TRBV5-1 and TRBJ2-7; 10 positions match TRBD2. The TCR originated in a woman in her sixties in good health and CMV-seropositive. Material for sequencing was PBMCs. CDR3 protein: CASSLRDPGLAAYYEQYF. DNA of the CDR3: TGCGCCAGCAGCTTAAGGGACCCCGGACTAGCGGCGTATTACGAGCAGTACTTC.